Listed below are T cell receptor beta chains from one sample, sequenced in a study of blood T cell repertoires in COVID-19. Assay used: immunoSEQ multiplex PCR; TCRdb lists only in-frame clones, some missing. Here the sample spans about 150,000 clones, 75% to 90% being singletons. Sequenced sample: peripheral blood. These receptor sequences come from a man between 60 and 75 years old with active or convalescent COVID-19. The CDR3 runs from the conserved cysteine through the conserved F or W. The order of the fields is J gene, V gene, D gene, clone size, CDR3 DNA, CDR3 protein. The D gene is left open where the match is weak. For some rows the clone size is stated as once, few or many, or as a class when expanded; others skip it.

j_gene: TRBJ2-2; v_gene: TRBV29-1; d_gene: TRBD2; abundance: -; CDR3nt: TGCAGCGCCCGGGAGGGGAGCGCGAACACCGGGGAGCTGTTTTTT; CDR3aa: CSAREGSANTGELFF
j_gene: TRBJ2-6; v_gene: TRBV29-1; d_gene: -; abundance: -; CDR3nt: TGCAGCGTTAGACAGGTTGCCGGGGCCAACGTCCTGACTTTC; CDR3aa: CSVRQVAGANVLTF
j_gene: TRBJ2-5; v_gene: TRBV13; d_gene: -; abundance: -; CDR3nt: TGTGCCAGCAGCTTAGGGGCAGTCTCAGAGACCCAGTACTTC; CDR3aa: CASSLGAVSETQYF
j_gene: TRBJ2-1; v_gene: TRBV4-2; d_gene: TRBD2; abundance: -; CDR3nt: TGTGCCAGCAGCCAAATAGCGGGAGGCCCCTCCTACAATGAGCAGTTCTTC; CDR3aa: CASSQIAGGPSYNEQFF
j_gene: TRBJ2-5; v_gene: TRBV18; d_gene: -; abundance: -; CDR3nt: TGTGCCAGCTCACTTCAGGGAAATTCGGAGACCCAGTACTTC; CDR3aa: CASSLQGNSETQYF
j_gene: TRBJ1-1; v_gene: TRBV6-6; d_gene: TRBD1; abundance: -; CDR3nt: TGTGCCAGCAGACAGGGGGCAAAAACTGAAGCTTTCTTT; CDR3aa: CASRQGAKTEAFF
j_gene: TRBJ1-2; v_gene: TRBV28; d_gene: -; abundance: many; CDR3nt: TGTGCCAGCAGTTTATTTGCAGGGTGGAAGTATGGCTACACCTTC; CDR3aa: CASSLFAGWKYGYTF
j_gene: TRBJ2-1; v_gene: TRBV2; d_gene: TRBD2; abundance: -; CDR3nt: TGTGCCAGCGGTACGGGACTAGCGGGTGTTGAGCAGTTCTTC; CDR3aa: CASGTGLAGVEQFF
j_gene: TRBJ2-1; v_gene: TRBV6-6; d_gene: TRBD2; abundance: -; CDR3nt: TGTGCCAGCAGCCCATCAGCGGGAGGGCCATACAATGAGCAGTTCTTC; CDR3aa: CASSPSAGGPYNEQFF
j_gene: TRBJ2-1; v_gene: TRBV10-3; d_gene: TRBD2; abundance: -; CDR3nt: TGTGCCATCAGTGAGTCCTTGGGTAGCGGGAGTTACAATGAGCAGTTCTTC; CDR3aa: CAISESLGSGSYNEQFF
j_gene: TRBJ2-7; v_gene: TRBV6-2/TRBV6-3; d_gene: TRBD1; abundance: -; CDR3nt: TGTGCCAGCAGTTGGGACAGAACCTACGAGCAGTACTTC; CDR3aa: CASSWDRTYEQYF
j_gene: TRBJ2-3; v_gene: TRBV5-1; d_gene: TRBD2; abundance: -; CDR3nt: TGCGCCAGCAGCCAGGTAGGCGGGAGGCCAGATACGCAGTATTTT; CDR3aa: CASSQVGGRPDTQYF
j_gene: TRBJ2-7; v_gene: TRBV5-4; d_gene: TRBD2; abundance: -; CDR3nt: TGTGCCAGCAGCTCGAGACTAGCGGGACTCTACGAGCAGTACTTC; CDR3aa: CASSSRLAGLYEQYF
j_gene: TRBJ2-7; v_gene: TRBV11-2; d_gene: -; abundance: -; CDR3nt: TGTGCCAGCAGCCGGACCGGGACATTGGACTCCTACGAGCAGTACTTC; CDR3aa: CASSRTGTLDSYEQYF
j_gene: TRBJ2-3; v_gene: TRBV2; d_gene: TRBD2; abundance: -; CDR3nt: TGTGCCAGCAGGATCCTAGCGGGCACAGATACGCAGTATTTT; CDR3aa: CASRILAGTDTQYF
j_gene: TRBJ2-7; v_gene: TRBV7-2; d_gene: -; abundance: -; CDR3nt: TGTGCCAGCAGCTTATCATCCCTCCGGGGAGAGCAGTACTTC; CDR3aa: CASSLSSLRGEQYF
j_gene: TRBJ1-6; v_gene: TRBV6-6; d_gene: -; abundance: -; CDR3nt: TGTGCCAGCAGTTACAGTGACAGCTATAATTCACCCCTCCACTTT; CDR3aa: CASSYSDSYNSPLHF
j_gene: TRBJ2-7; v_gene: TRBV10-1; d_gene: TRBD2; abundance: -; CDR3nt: TGCGCCAGCAGTGCGACTAGCGGGGCCTACGAGCAGTACTTC; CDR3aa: CASSATSGAYEQYF
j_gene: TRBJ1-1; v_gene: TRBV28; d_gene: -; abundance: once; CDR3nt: TGTGCCAGCAGGTCTGAACAGGGATTGAACACTGAAGCTTTCTTT; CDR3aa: CASRSEQGLNTEAFF
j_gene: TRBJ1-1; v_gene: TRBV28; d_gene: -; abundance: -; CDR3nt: TGTGCCAGCAGTTTATATCGTACAGGGCGAGTGAACACTGAAGCTTTCTTT; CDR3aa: CASSLYRTGRVNTEAFF
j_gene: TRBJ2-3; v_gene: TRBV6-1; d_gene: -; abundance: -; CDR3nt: TGTGCCAGCAGTGAAGTCCGAGATACGCAGTATTTT; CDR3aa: CASSEVRDTQYF
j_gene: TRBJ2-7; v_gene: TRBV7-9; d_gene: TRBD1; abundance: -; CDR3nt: TGTGCCAGCAGGGGACAGGGCTCCTTCTACGAGCAGTACTTC; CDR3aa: CASRGQGSFYEQYF
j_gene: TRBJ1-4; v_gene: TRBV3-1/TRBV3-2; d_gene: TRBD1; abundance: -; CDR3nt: TGTGCCAGCAGCGGGACAGATAATGAAAAACTGTTTTTT; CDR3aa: CASSGTDNEKLFF
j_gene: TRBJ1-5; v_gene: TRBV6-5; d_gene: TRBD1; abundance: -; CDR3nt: TGTGCCAGCAGTGACTCCGGGACAGGGTATCAGCCCCAGCATTTT; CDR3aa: CASSDSGTGYQPQHF
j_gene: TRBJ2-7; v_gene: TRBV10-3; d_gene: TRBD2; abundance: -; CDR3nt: TGTGCCATCAGTACACGGGAGGATAGCGAGCAGTACTTC; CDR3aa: CAISTREDSEQYF
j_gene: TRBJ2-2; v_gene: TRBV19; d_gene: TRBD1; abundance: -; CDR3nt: TGTGCCAGTAGTCCCCTGGGACAGGGTCCAACCGGGGAGCTGTTTTTT; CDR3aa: CASSPLGQGPTGELFF
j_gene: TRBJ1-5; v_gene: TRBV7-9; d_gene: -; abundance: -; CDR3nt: TGTGCCAGCAGCTTAGCGGGCAGCAATCAGCCCCAGCATTTT; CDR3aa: CASSLAGSNQPQHF
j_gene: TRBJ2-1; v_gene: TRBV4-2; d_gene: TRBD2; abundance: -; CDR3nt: TGTGCCAGCAGCAGTAGCGGGGAGTACTTTGATGAGCAGTTCTTC; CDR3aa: CASSSSGEYFDEQFF
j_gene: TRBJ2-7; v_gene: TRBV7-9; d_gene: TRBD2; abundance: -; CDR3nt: TGTGCCAGCAGCTCCGAGCGGGACTCCTACGAGCAGTACTTC; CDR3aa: CASSSERDSYEQYF
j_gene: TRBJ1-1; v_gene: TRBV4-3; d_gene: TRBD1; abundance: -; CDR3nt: TGCGCCAGCAGCCAAGACTTGGGACAGATGAACACTGAAGCTTTCTTT; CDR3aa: CASSQDLGQMNTEAFF
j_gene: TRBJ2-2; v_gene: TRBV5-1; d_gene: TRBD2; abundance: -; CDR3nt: TGCGCCAGCAGCTTAAGAGGAGGACTAGCGGGAGGGCGAAGAACCGGGGAGCTGTTTTTT; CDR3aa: CASSLRGGLAGGRRTGELFF
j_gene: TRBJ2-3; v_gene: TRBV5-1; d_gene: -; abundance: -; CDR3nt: TGCGCCAGCACGAGCCTAGCGAGTAACACAGATACGCAGTATTTT; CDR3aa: CASTSLASNTDTQYF
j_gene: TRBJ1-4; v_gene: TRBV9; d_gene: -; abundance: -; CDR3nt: TGTGCCAGCAGCCCGGGGGGTGTTCGTGAAAAACTGTTTTTT; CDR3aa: CASSPGGVREKLFF
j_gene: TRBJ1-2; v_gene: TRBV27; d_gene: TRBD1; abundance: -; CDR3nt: TGTGCCAGCCGCGATTTGGCAGGGGGTCAGTATGGCTACACCTTC; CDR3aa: CASRDLAGGQYGYTF
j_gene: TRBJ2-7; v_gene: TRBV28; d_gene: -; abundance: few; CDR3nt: TGTGCCAGCAGTGAACTCAGGGGTAACTACGAGCAGTACTTC; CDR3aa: CASSELRGNYEQYF
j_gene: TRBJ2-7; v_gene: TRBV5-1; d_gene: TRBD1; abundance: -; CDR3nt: TGCGCCAGCAGCATCTGGGACAGTTCCTACGAGCAGTACTTC; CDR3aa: CASSIWDSSYEQYF
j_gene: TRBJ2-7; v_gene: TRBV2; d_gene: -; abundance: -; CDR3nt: TGTGCCGCAGCGCTAGTCTCCTCCTACGAGCAGTACTTC; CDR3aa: CAAALVSSYEQYF
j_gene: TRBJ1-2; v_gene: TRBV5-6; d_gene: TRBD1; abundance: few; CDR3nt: TGTGCCAGCAGCTTGGGGGACAGGGGAGGCTACACCTTC; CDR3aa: CASSLGDRGGYTF
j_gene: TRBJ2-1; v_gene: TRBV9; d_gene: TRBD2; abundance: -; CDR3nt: TGTGCCAGCAGCGTAGGTGGCAGCGGGAGTTTTAATGAGCAGTTCTTC; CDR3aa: CASSVGGSGSFNEQFF
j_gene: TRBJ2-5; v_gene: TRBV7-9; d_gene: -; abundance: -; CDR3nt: TGTGCCAGCAGCTTAGCGTCGGGGGGCCGGGAGACCCAGTACTTC; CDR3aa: CASSLASGGRETQYF
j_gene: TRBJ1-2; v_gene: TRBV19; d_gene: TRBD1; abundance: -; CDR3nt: TGTGCCAGTACCTCTGCGAATACAGGGGTTGGGGGCTACACCTTC; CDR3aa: CASTSANTGVGGYTF
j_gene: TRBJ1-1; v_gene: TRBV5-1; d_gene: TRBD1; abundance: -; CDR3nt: TGCGCCAGCAGACTACAGGGGGAGACAATGAACACTGAAGCTTTCTTT; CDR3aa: CASRLQGETMNTEAFF
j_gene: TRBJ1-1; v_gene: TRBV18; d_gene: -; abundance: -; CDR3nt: TGTGCCAGCTCACTCTGGTCATCTATCGCTGAAGCTTTCTTT; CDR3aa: CASSLWSSIAEAFF
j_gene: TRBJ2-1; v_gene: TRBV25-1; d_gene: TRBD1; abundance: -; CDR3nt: TGTGCCAGCTCACAACGCGGGACAGGGGGTTATGAGCAGTTCTTC; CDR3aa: CASSQRGTGGYEQFF
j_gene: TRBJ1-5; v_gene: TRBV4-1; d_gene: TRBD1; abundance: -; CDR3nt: TGCGCCAGCAGCGGCCGGGACAGGGACAATCAGCCCCAGCATTTT; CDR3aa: CASSGRDRDNQPQHF
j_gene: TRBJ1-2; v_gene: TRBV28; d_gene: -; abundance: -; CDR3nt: TGTGCCAGCAGAAAAGGGGTAGGCTACACCTTC; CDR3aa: CASRKGVGYTF
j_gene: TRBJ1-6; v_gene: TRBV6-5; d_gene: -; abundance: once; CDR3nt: TGTGCCAGCAGCAAACAGGGATTTTACTCACCCCTCCACTTT; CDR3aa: CASSKQGFYSPLHF
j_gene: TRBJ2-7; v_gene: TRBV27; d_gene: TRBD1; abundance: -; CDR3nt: TGTGCCAGCCGATTGACAGGGCGAGACTACGAGCAGTACTTC; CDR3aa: CASRLTGRDYEQYF
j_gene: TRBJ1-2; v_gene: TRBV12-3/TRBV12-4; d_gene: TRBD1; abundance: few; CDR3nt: TGTGCCAGCAGGCCGCAGGGGGCGCAGGGCTACACCTTC; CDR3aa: CASRPQGAQGYTF
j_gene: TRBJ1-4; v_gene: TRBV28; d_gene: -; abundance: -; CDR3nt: TGTGCCAGCAGTTTATTGCAGGAAAAACTGTTTTTT; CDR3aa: CASSLLQEKLFF
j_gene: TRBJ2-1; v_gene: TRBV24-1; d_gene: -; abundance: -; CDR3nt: TGTGCCACCAGTGCCGACATCAATGAGCAGTTCTTC; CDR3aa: CATSADINEQFF
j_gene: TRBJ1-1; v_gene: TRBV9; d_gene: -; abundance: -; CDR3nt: TGTGCCAGCAGCCCCCCCCCGGGGGGGAACACTGAAGCTTTCTTT; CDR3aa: CASSPPPGGNTEAFF
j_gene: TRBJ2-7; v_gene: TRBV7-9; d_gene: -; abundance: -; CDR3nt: TGTGCCAGCAGCGGCCGGGATTTCCGCTACGAGCAGTACTTC; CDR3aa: CASSGRDFRYEQYF
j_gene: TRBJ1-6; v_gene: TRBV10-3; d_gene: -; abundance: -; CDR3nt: TGTGCCATCAGGACCGGGTCACTAAATTCACCCCTCCACTTT; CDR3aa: CAIRTGSLNSPLHF
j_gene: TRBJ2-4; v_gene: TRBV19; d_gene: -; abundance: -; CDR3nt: TGTGCCAGTAGTGTTACTGAAAACATTCAGTACTTC; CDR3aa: CASSVTENIQYF